The following is a T cell receptor beta chain sequence with its context. The antigen is not known. Between the trimmed V and J ends, which lost 7 bases and 2 bases, there was a span of 6 bases. CDR1 is LNHNV and CDR2 is YYDKDF in the germline V gene (reference sequence). The CDR3 extends over 11 amino acids. The data stem from a study of T cells after yellow fever vaccination. Study conclusions and caveats: On re-exposure, the response was weaker but peaked faster, at day 5 versus 15. Highly abundant clonotypes carried over from the bulk population could end up in FACS-sorted repertoires as contaminants. Reappearance after the booster was observed for most primary-vaccination clones (roughly 97% CD4, more than 70% CD8).

5'RACE template switching generated TCR cDNA, adding a universal primer site and UMIs. TCRdb passed the 5' RACE reads through MiXCR, listing each CDR3 protein once. Among 500,000 to 650,000 distinct CDR3 sequences, 13% were seen once, and the ten largest hold more than 12%. The receptor comes from a man under 40 who received the YFV17D yellow fever vaccine. The material sequenced was PBMCs, taken on the day of the yellow fever booster vaccination. The chain couples TRBV15 to TRBJ2-7, with D hard to call. CDR3 amino acids: CATILPYEQYF. Written as DNA, the CDR3 is TGTGCCACCATCCTCCCCTACGAGCAGTACTTC. The whole variable domain, filled in from reference TRBV15 and TRBJ2-7, reads DAMVIQNPRYQVTQFGKPVTLSCSQTLNHNVMYWYQQKSSQAPKLLFHYYDKDFNNEADTPDNFQSRRPNTSFCFLDIRSPGLGDTAMYLCATILPYEQYFGPGTRLTVT.